The T cell receptor beta chain under discussion was sequenced for a study of blood T cells in healthy people across ages (dated by TCRdb to between 2014 and 2017). Broadly, across the study: In model experiments, template switching captured about one uniquely barcoded TCR beta cDNA molecule for every two T cells. Age-related changes in TCR beta repertoire diversity were measured in the study by deep sequencing normalized with unique cDNA molecular identifiers. Donors were grouped into four age groups: young (average roughly 17 years), middle-aged (around 39), aged (about 60) and long-lived (approximately 78). To avoid experimental bias, donors of different ages were distributed randomly across sequencing lanes. Two additional independent replicas of 1 million unique cDNA reads from the same blood draw were analyzed for two donors (one aged 18 to 30 and one aged 80 or older). General findings and caveats noted by the study authors: Total diversity estimates from one million sequenced T cells were considered lower bounds and underestimates. The CMV infection status of donors was not known, potentially confounding age-related changes in expanded clonotypes. The long-lived group showed more naive CD4+ T cells, fewer expanded clones and increased TCR diversity than the aged group, suggesting age selection. Observed TCR beta diversity correlated strongly with the percentage of naive T cells measured by flow cytometry. Conclusive comparison of naive and antigen-experienced compartments was prevented by the profiling of bulk unsorted PBMCs. Observed TCR beta diversity per million T cells fell roughly linearly with age, and a significant reduction was already apparent by age roughly 40.

Library preparation used 5' RACE. Sequenced using an Illumina HiSeq 2500. A second PCR of roughly 6 to 12 cycles was performed with a sample-barcoded 5' primer and a J-beta primer mix. A template-switch 5' adaptor carrying 12 random nucleotides introduced a unique molecular identifier onto each TCR beta cDNA molecule. Each sample yielded at least 2.5 million CDR3-containing paired-end reads. First-strand cDNA synthesis was performed from all RNA using the Mint cDNA synthesis kit, with priming by a TRBC-specific oligonucleotide. Following uracil-DNA glycosylase treatment, a first 18-cycle PCR with universal primers M1SS and BC2_uni_R was performed on all cDNA. The original pipeline was this. For normalization, 1 million high-quality reads, each with a distinct molecular identifier, were randomly selected from each sample. Instead of being binned into consensus sequences, reads that shared molecular identifiers were thrown out. CDR3 identification, clonotype clustering and error correction used MiTCR with a Q25 quality threshold and the strictest error-elimination algorithm. A nonparametric unseen species model using Euler transformation provided a lower-bound estimate of total TCR beta diversity. TCRdb reworked the public reads: Q25 trimming with fastp, MiXCR clone assembly, productive beta chains retained. Records with the same CDR3 protein are collapsed into one entry carrying the most frequent genes and DNA. The V and J calls were determined by TCRdb, not by the authors. The table for this sample lists hundreds of thousands of distinct CDR3 sequences; roughly half of them were counted only once. In total, the top ten clones hold roughly 13% of the sample.

Donors were about 36 systemically healthy Caucasian individuals from Russia aged roughly 6 to 100 years. Around 10 milliliters of peripheral blood were collected from each donor into EDTA-treated Vacutainer tubes. Ficoll-Paque density-gradient centrifugation was used to isolate PBMCs, with at least 6.5 million obtained per sample. Total RNA was extracted from PBMCs with Trizol reagent, with at least 5 micrograms obtained per sample. The percentages of naive CD45RAhigh/CD27high T cells were determined by flow cytometry on a PBMC aliquot from every donor. The germline V gene encodes CDR1 SGDLS and CDR2 YYNGEE. The germline V end is reduced by 0 bases and the J end by 3 bases; junction bases left unmatched: 6. The CDR3 numbers 15 residues from cysteine through phenylalanine. Only the CDR3 DNA is retained, 45 bases long and in frame from the first base. A remark on this clonotype: Its antigen is not yet known. No base quality information exists; no much larger clone differs at one position.

Source material: blood. The rearranged chain carries TRBV9 and TRBJ2-7, with TRBD1 identical over 7 junction bases. This TCR derives from an elderly woman in good health. The CDR3 has the sequence CASSVDHRGDYEQYF. The DNA sequence is as follows: TGTGCCAGCAGCGTAGATCACAGGGGAGACTACGAGCAGTACTTC.